Here is one T cell receptor beta chain with its context. Its antigen target is currently unknown. Base qualities are not recorded, but no much larger clone differs from it by a single base. To estimate absolute template abundance from read counts, synthetic TCR analog templates were spiked into each PCR. The immunoSEQ assay was used to amplify TCRbeta CDR3 regions from genomic DNA with bias-controlled V and J gene primers. Sequencing of rearranged TCRbeta segments was done at approximately 20X coverage. The source study handled its data this way. Clustering was used to correct sequencing errors, and CDR3s were annotated against IMGT so that V, D and J genes could be assigned. Downstream analyses used only productive TCRbeta rearrangements, leaving out any out-of-frame or stop-codon sequences. Clonality was calculated as one minus the Shannon entropy normalized by the log of the number of unique productive sequences. Clones differing between time points or between blood and tumor were identified by Fisher's exact test with Benjamini-Hochberg correction at adjusted p below 0.01. What TCRdb holds here is the immuneACCESS table cut down to in-frame rearrangements. Part of the clones is not present; checked against another copy, under half of the missing clones reflect an unresolved V gene, and the others are unexplained. Clone size and the V and J calls come from that table; the DNA yielded D and trimming. This sample lists tens of thousands of clones; 80% to 85% were detected once. Of the sample, approximately 2% falls within the top ten clones.

The CDR3 covers 11 residues, taking in both the cysteine and the phenylalanine. The only DNA kept is the CDR3, 33 bases in frame from the first base. V is shortened by 5 bases, J by 5 bases, and the region joining them spans 5 bases. CDR1 SGHTA and CDR2 FQGNSA are derived from the germline V gene. The record originates from a study of PD-L1 blockade in urothelial cancer (dated by TCRdb to between 2016 and 2019). Describing the broader study: All patients started therapy around 2014 and received atezolizumab 1,200 mg intravenously every 3 weeks. Durable clinical benefit was defined as progression-free survival longer than 6 months, and TCR features were also tested against progression-free and overall survival. Pretreatment blood TCR-seq was available for under 35 patients, at least one posttreatment blood collection was obtained for some 25 patients, and tumor TCR-seq was available for some 25 patients. Blood samples were analyzed at two time points: 3 weeks after treatment start (second dose) and 6 weeks after treatment start. Pretreatment tumor samples, along with matched peripheral blood collected serially before and after atezolizumab treatment, underwent TCR sequencing. An ECOG performance status of 0 or 1 was recorded for the patients, and 0 to 3 prior chemotherapy regimens had been received by the patients. In the same patients, pretreatment tumors underwent whole exome sequencing and RNA sequencing in addition to TCR sequencing. Durable clinical benefit was achieved by nine patients but not by the remaining 20. About 90% of the 29 patients were males with bladder-origin urothelial cancer, and about 60% of the 29 reported a prior smoking history. The study, an exploratory multi-omic analysis, examined somatic, immune and clinical correlates of response to PD-L1 blockade with atezolizumab in urothelial cancer. Blood samples yielded a median of 141,255 T cells and some 80,000 unique TCRs, with median clonality approximately 0.08. Findings and caveats that apply to the study as a whole: At 3 weeks after the start of treatment, tumor-associated TCR clones in peripheral blood had expanded more in patients with durable benefit (n of about 20, p = 0.022). Improved progression-free and overall survival was found to be associated with pretreatment peripheral blood TCR clonality below the median. Because the sample size was small (n of about 30) and many of the analyses were exploratory, the results are meant to be hypothesis-generating.

The sample's time point label, in plain terms: pretreatment peripheral blood. The cohort comprised 25 to 30 patients with locally advanced or metastatic urothelial carcinoma treated at Memorial Sloan Kettering on a trial protocol. Peripheral blood mononuclear cells were collected pretreatment and during treatment, with between 1 and 8 total time points obtained per patient. The Qiagen DNeasy Blood extraction kit was used to purify genomic DNA from total PBMCs and tumor samples. PBMCs were collected pretreatment and during treatment, and were isolated and stored as previously described. Recombination joined TRBV7-2 with TRBJ2-3; no D segment can be confidently identified. This material consisted of PBMCs, taken around atezolizumab (anti-PD-L1) treatment. This sequence originates from a man aged 55 to 70 with urothelial cancer. The DNA is as follows: TGTGCCAGCAGCGTTATAGATACGCAGTATTTT. Its coded protein is CASSVIDTQYF.